This is a list of T cell receptor beta chains from one sample in a study of tissue T cells after allogeneic stem cell transplantation. Profiled with immunoSEQ multiplex PCR; TCRdb holds only in-frame clones, not every one. The sample consists of 25,000 to 35,000 clones, over 75% of them appearing once. Specimen: blood, collected before transplantation. All receptors come from a woman aged 18 to 55 who later had graft-versus-host disease after an allogeneic stem cell transplant. CDR3s include the opening cysteine and the closing phenylalanine or tryptophan. A D gene is named only where the DNA matches it firmly. Size is stated for part of the rows, as once, few or many counts, or as a class when the clone is expanded.

.	TRBV5-1	TRBJ1-1	TRBD1	15	TGCGCCAGCAGCTTGGATTTCACAGGGGGTCGAGAAGCTTTCTTT	CASSLDFTGGREAFF
.	TRBV4-2	TRBJ2-7	TRBD1	15	TGTGCCAGCAGCCAAGCGGGACAGGGGGCCGACGAGCAGTACTTC	CASSQAGQGADEQYF
.	TRBV19	TRBJ1-2	.	14	TGTGCCAGTAGTATAGATGCGACAGCGGGTGGCTACACCTTC	CASSIDATAGGYTF
.	TRBV7-9	TRBJ1-3	.	15	TGTGCCAGCAGCCCTCGAGAAGGGAATGGAAACACCATATATTTT	CASSPREGNGNTIYF
.	TRBV27	TRBJ2-7	TRBD2	15	TGTGCCAGGACCGCTTCTAGCGGCGCCCACTACGAGCAGTACTTC	CARTASSGAHYEQYF
.	TRBV7-2	TRBJ1-3	.	15	TGTGCCAGCAGCCAAGGGGGAGGCTCTGGAAACACCATATATTTT	CASSQGGGSGNTIYF
.	TRBV30	TRBJ2-7	.	11	TGTGCCTGGAGAATCTCGTACGAGCAGTACTTC	CAWRISYEQYF
.	TRBV5-1	TRBJ2-7	.	14	TGCGCCAGCAGCTTGGATGGGTTTGGGGACGAGCAGTACTTC	CASSLDGFGDEQYF
.	TRBV5-1	TRBJ1-2	.	13	TGCGCCAGCAGCTTGGAACCGGGGGGTGGCTACACCTTC	CASSLEPGGGYTF
few	TRBV7-2	TRBJ2-1	.	16	TGTGCCAGCAGCTTTGGGGGCACCCGCTCCTACAATGAGCAGTTCTTC	CASSFGGTRSYNEQFF
.	TRBV19	TRBJ2-2	TRBD2	17	TGTGCCAGTAGTTCCCGACTAGCGGGAGAACTAACCGGGGAGCTGTTTTTT	CASSSRLAGELTGELFF
.	TRBV7-9	TRBJ2-2	.	13	TGTGCCAGCAGCCTACCGGGTAGCGAGGAGCTGTTTTTT	CASSLPGSEELFF
.	TRBV6-4	TRBJ2-1	.	13	TGTGCCAGCAGTGACGCGTCCACCGCAAGCCCTTTCTTC	CASSDASTASPFF
.	TRBV11-2	TRBJ2-5	.	12	TGTGCCAGCAGCTTAGCACAGGAGACCCAGTACTTC	CASSLAQETQYF
.	TRBV5-1	TRBJ2-1	TRBD1	16	TGCGCCAGCAGCCCGGTGGGACAGGAGACTTACAATGAGCAGTTCTTC	CASSPVGQETYNEQFF
few	TRBV6-5	TRBJ1-1	TRBD1	16	TGTGCCAGCAGTTACTCCGGCAGGGGGCTTCACACTGAAGCTTTCTTT	CASSYSGRGLHTEAFF
.	TRBV14	TRBJ1-2	.	13	TGTGCCAGCAGCCAGGGCCTCAACTATGGCTACACCTTC	CASSQGLNYGYTF
.	TRBV28	TRBJ1-2	.	12	TGTGCCAGCACCCGTTACGGCTATGGCTACACCTTC	CASTRYGYGYTF
.	TRBV10-3	TRBJ1-4	TRBD1	16	TGTGCCATCAGTGGCGGACAGGGGGTGACTAATGAAAAACTGTTTTTT	CAISGGQGVTNEKLFF
.	TRBV11-2	TRBJ1-4	TRBD1	14	TGTGCCAGCAACCCGACAGGGGAAAATGAAAAACTGTTTTTT	CASNPTGENEKLFF
few	TRBV9	TRBJ2-3	TRBD2	16	TGTGCCAGCAGCGTTCAAGGACTAGCGGTCACAGATACGCAGTATTTT	CASSVQGLAVTDTQYF
once	TRBV4-1	TRBJ2-7	TRBD2	16	TGCGCCAGCAGCCAGGGGCTAGCGGGAGCGGACTACGAGCAGTACTTC	CASSQGLAGADYEQYF
.	TRBV9	TRBJ2-3	TRBD2	14	TGTGCCAGCAGCTCCCGGGACTACTCAGATACGCAGTATTTT	CASSSRDYSDTQYF
.	TRBV7-6	TRBJ1-1	.	15	TGTGCCAGCAGCTTAGGCGGGGTACGGAACACTGAAGCTTTCTTT	CASSLGGVRNTEAFF
.	TRBV12-3/TRBV12-4	TRBJ2-7	.	12	TGTGCCAGCAGTTTCCGGGGAAACGAGCAGTACTTC	CASSFRGNEQYF
.	TRBV4-3	TRBJ2-7	TRBD1	15	TGCGCCAGCAGCCAAGGCCGGGACAGCTCCTACGAGCAGTACTTC	CASSQGRDSSYEQYF
.	TRBV5-1	TRBJ1-5	TRBD1	17	TGCGCCAGCAGCCCGGGACAGCAAGGGGGGCTGAATCAGCCCCAGCATTTT	CASSPGQQGGLNQPQHF
few	TRBV5-4	TRBJ1-2	.	13	TGTGCCAGCAGTTTGACAGTTGACTATGGCTACACCTTC	CASSLTVDYGYTF
few	TRBV4-3	TRBJ2-7	.	13	TGCGCCAGCAGCCCCCATCTAGCTTACGAGCAGTACTTC	CASSPHLAYEQYF
once	TRBV18	TRBJ1-5	.	14	TGTGCCAGCTCACCACAGGGGGGAAATCAGCCCCAGCATTTT	CASSPQGGNQPQHF
.	TRBV7-8	TRBJ2-1	.	13	TGTGCCAGCAGCTCGCGCGAGGGCAATGAGCAGTTCTTC	CASSSREGNEQFF
.	TRBV10-1	TRBJ2-6	TRBD1	17	TGCGCCAGCAGTGGGGGACAGATAAGCTCTGGGGCCAACGTCCTGACTTTC	CASSGGQISSGANVLTF
once	TRBV7-9	TRBJ1-2	TRBD1	14	TGTGCCAGCAGCTTCTCAGGGGGAGGGGATGGCTACACCTTC	CASSFSGGGDGYTF
.	TRBV7-2	TRBJ2-2	.	13	TGTGCCAGCAGCTTACTCTGGGGCGGGGAGCTGTTTTTT	CASSLLWGGELFF
.	TRBV4-3	TRBJ2-5	TRBD2	13	TGCGCCAGCAGCCAATCGGGGGGGGCCAACGAGTACTTC	CASSQSGGANEYF
.	TRBV29-1	TRBJ2-7	.	13	TGCAGCGTTGAACTGGGGGATGGTTACGAGCAGTACTTC	CSVELGDGYEQYF
.	TRBV6-1	TRBJ1-5	TRBD1	15	TGTGCCAGCAGTAAAGCCGACAGGGGCTATCAGCCCCAGCATTTT	CASSKADRGYQPQHF
.	TRBV7-5	TRBJ1-2	.	17	TGTGTCAGAAGCTTAGCGGACAGGGGCAAAGGCCGGTATGGCTACACCTTC	CVRSLADRGKGRYGYTF
.	TRBV5-1	TRBJ1-1	TRBD1	14	TGCGCCAGCAGCAACGACAGGGTGGGCACTGAAGCTTTCTTT	CASSNDRVGTEAFF
.	TRBV5-1	TRBJ1-2	.	13	TGCGCCAGCAGTCCTATGGGGGAGGCTGGCTACACCTTC	CASSPMGEAGYTF
.	TRBV27	TRBJ1-5	.	15	TGTGCCAGCAGTTTAGGGGGAGAGGGCAATCAGCCCCAGCATTTT	CASSLGGEGNQPQHF
.	TRBV30	TRBJ1-4	.	13	TGTGCCTGGAGTGTATTGTTTAATGAAAAACTGTTTTTT	CAWSVLFNEKLFF
.	TRBV7-2	TRBJ2-1	.	14	TGTGCCAGCAGCCTCTTGGGGGAACGGGATGAGCAGTTCTTC	CASSLLGERDEQFF
.	TRBV5-8	TRBJ2-4	.	12	TGTGCCAGCCTGGGCCTAAAAAACATTCAGTACTTC	CASLGLKNIQYF
.	TRBV2	TRBJ2-3	.	13	TGTGCCAGCGGTGGCAGTTTCACAGATACGCAGTATTTT	CASGGSFTDTQYF
few	TRBV24-1	TRBJ1-1	.	11	TGTGCCACCAGTGATGGGATACAAGCTTTCTTT	CATSDGIQAFF
once	TRBV2	TRBJ2-2	.	11	TGTGCCAGCAGCGCACTCGGGGAGCTGTTTTTT	CASSALGELFF
.	TRBV19	TRBJ1-1	TRBD1	13	TGTGCCAGTAGTTGGGACAGACCCACTGAAGCTTTCTTT	CASSWDRPTEAFF
.	TRBV18	TRBJ2-1	TRBD2	18	TGTGCCAGCTCACCGAGACTAGCGGGAACATATCCGACGAATGAGCAGTTCTTC	CASSPRLAGTYPTNEQFF
.	TRBV6-5	TRBJ1-1	.	15	TGTGCCAGCATACGGGTTGGGACCGCGAACACTGAAGCTTTCTTT	CASIRVGTANTEAFF
.	TRBV5-1	TRBJ1-2	.	13	TGCGCCAGCAGCCCGGGGGTTAACTATGGCTACACCTTC	CASSPGVNYGYTF
once	TRBV2	TRBJ2-3	TRBD2	14	TGTGCCAGCAGTGAGAGCGGGAGGAGGGATACGCAGTATTTT	CASSESGRRDTQYF
.	TRBV14	TRBJ2-2	TRBD2	17	TGTGCCAGCAGCCAAACATACTCGGGACTAGCGACCGGGGAGCTGTTTTTT	CASSQTYSGLATGELFF
.	TRBV6-1	TRBJ1-1	TRBD1	18	TGTGCCAGCAGTGAAAGAAAGCTTGGGACAGTCATGAACACTGAAGCTTTCTTT	CASSERKLGTVMNTEAFF
.	TRBV7-8	TRBJ2-2	TRBD1	16	TGTGCCAGCAGGGACAGGGGATCGGGGCACACCGGGGAGCTGTTTTTT	CASRDRGSGHTGELFF